The 2 T cell receptor beta chains below all came from one sample that was sequenced in a study of blood T cell repertoires in COVID-19. The assay was immunoSEQ multiplex PCR, and TCRdb's table has in-frame clones only and misses some. This table has around 100,000 clones, roughly nine tenths appearing once. Sample: peripheral blood. These receptors all come from a human donor in a cohort sampled during active COVID-19.

This clone was found a few times. The chain carries TRBV11-2 and TRBJ2-1, with 7 bases fitting TRBD2. The CDR3 is made up of 14 amino acids. V lost 8 bases to trimming and J lost 5 bases; unmatched junction nucleotides: 9. The V gene's germline CDR1 is SGHAT and CDR2 FQNNGV. Here the CDR3 reads CASVAGELHNEQFF. CDR3 sequence (DNA): TGTGCCAGCGTGGCGGGAGAGTTACACAATGAGCAGTTCTTC.

The chain recombines TRBV6-1 with TRBJ2-2, with D perhaps matching TRBD1 (6 bases). V was cut by 2 bases and J by 2 bases, with 18 bases left in between. In germline, CDR1 is MNHNS, CDR2 SASEGT. CDR3 length: 18 amino acids. For the CDR3, the DNA is TGTGCCAGCAGTGAACATGTGGGGGCGAAGGCCAACACCGGGGAGCTGTTTTTT. This codes for CASSEHVGAKANTGELFF.